Shown below are 18 T cell receptor beta chains from a single sample sequenced in a study of PD-1 blockade in classical Hodgkin lymphoma. All patients experienced relapse after autologous stem cell transplantation, and brentuximab vedotin exposure was variable. Purification of CD4+ T cells from thawed PBMCs was achieved by magnetic negative selection. TCRdb's copy holds only in-frame clones and misses some; the assay was immunoSEQ multiplex PCR. The sample holds around 36,000 clones, around nine tenths seen once. The sequencing here drew on CD4+ T cells from blood, taken at baseline. The receptors were gathered from a human donor with classical Hodgkin lymphoma.

V and J are TRBV30 and TRBJ2-7, with D maybe TRBD1 (6 bases). Between the trimmed V and J ends, which lost 2 bases and 4 bases, there was a span of 9 bases. Germline values: CDR1 GTSNPN, CDR2 SVGIG (reference sequence). This CDR3 contains 12 residues. CDR3 sequence: CAWSKQGYEQYF. CDR3 in DNA: TGTGCCTGGAGTAAACAGGGATACGAGCAGTACTTC.

This sequence joins TRBV6-6 and TRBJ2-7; possibly TRBD2 for D (5 bases). Trimming stripped 6 bases from V and 6 bases from J, with 12 bases between. The CDR3 covers 12 residues. CDR1 and CDR2 (germline): MNHNY, SVGAGI (reference sequence). CDR3 in amino acids: CASSPLAAEQYF. As DNA, the CDR3 is TGTGCCAGCAGCCCGCTAGCTGCCGAGCAGTACTTC.

The chain links TRBV19 to TRBJ1-5, with D uncertain. Trimming shortened V by 4 bases and J by 2 bases, and 9 bases separated the two germline ends. Germline V gives CDR1 LNHDA, CDR2 SQIVND (reference sequence). CDR3 size: 14 residues. The DNA of the CDR3 is TGTGCCAGTAGTACCAGTTTGGGCAATCAGCCCCAGCATTTT. Protein: CASSTSLGNQPQHF.

This chain connects TRBV28 to TRBJ2-7; 7 nucleotides agree with TRBD1. Germline V gene data show CDR1 as MDHEN and CDR2 as SYDVKM. This CDR3 contains 14 residues. V lost 5 bases to trimming and J lost 4 bases; unmatched junction nucleotides: 8. This chain's CDR3 is CASSIQGTSYEQYF. The CDR3 nucleotides are TGTGCCAGCAGTATACAGGGGACCTCATACGAGCAGTACTTC.

This clone was observed once. This sequence joins TRBV5-4 and TRBJ2-5, with D unresolved. This CDR3 spans 13 amino acids. The V end lost 0 bases, the J end lost 3 bases, and 6 bases lay between the germline ends. Germline V gene data show CDR1 as SGHNT and CDR2 as YYREEE (reference sequence). CDR3 amino acids: CASSLGQEETQYF. CDR3 DNA sequence: TGTGCCAGCAGCTTGGGGCAGGAAGAGACCCAGTACTTC. Full variable domain (remainder filled in from reference TRBV5-4 and TRBJ2-5): ETGVTQSPTHLIKTRGQQVTLRCSSQSGHNTVSWYQQALGQGPQFIFQYYREEENGRGNFPPRFSGLQFPNYSSELNVNALELDDSALYLCASSLGQEETQYFGPGTRLLVL.

This clone has just one count. The rearrangement uses TRBV6-6 and TRBJ2-1; 8 bases fit TRBD2. V shed 7 bases, J shed 7 bases, and the junction held 9 bases outside the gene matches. The CDR3 has 14 amino acids. CDR1 is MNHNY, CDR2 SVGAGI, per germline (reference sequence). CDR3 coding DNA: TGTGCCAGCACCGCAGCGGGAGTAGGTAATGAGCAGTTCTTC. This encodes CASTAAGVGNEQFF.

The chain combines TRBV14 with TRBJ2-1; D remains ambiguous. Trimming stripped 0 bases from V and 6 bases from J, with 9 bases between. There are 14 residues in the CDR3. CDR1 and CDR2 from the germline V gene are SGHDN and FVKESK. CDR3 sequence: CASSQDISANEQFF. The CDR3 DNA sequence: TGTGCCAGCAGCCAAGATATAAGCGCCAATGAGCAGTTCTTC.

The chain couples TRBV6-5 to TRBJ2-7; no reliable D call. This CDR3 spans 13 amino acids. Per germline, CDR1 MNHEY and CDR2 SVGAGI. V was trimmed by 10 bases and J by 0 bases, leaving 13 bases between them. This CDR3 reads CATRAASSYEQYF. The CDR3 DNA reads as TGTGCCACCCGGGCGGCGAGCTCCTACGAGCAGTACTTC.

This rearrangement joins TRBV5-1 to TRBJ2-2, with D perhaps matching TRBD2 (5 bases). Germline-derived CDR1 and CDR2 are SGHRS and YFSETQ. Trimming took 3 bases from V and 6 from J, leaving 6 bases between them. This CDR3 has 12 amino acids. CDR3 nucleotide sequence: TGCGCCAGCAGCTCGCGGGCCGGGGAGCTGTTTTTT. Translating gives CASSSRAGELFF.

This chain joins TRBV27 and TRBJ1-4; 9 bases are a match to TRBD1. Trimming cost V 6 bases and J 6 bases; bases outside gene matches: 11. The CDR3 is 16 amino acids. Germline CDR1 and CDR2: MNHEY and SMNVEV (reference sequence). The CDR3 DNA reads TGTGCCAGCAGCTTTATCCCGACAGGGGGACATGAAAAACTGTTTTTT. Amino acids: CASSFIPTGGHEKLFF.

The chain employs TRBV29-1 and TRBJ1-1; TRBD1 matches 10 bases. The CDR3 loop spans 13 amino acids. The junction had 5 bases not matched to a gene; V was cut back by 4 bases and J by 6 bases. Germline CDR1 is SQVTM and CDR2 is ANQGSEA. The CDR3: CSVGQGAAAEAFF. CDR3 in DNA: TGCAGCGTTGGACAGGGGGCAGCTGCTGAAGCTTTCTTT.

The chain combines TRBV25-1 with TRBJ1-1, with D unresolved. V lost 3 bases, J lost 12 bases, and 8 bases lay in between. From germline, CDR1 is MGHDK and CDR2 SYGVNS. The CDR3 loop spans 10 amino acids. CDR3 sequence: CASSERKTFF. The CDR3 region has the DNA TGTGCCAGCAGTGAGAGGAAAACTTTCTTT.

The chain combines TRBV12-5 with TRBJ2-5; 10 bases are a match to TRBD1. The CDR3 extends over 17 amino acids. V gave up 5 bases and J gave up 3 bases; unmatched junction bases: 12. Germline loops: CDR1 LGHNT, CDR2 FRNRAP. In nucleotides, the CDR3 is TGTGCTAGTGGTGAGGACAGGGGGTATGTGGAAAAAGAGACCCAGTACTTC. Translating it yields CASGEDRGYVEKETQYF.

The rearrangement uses TRBV28 and TRBJ2-3, with a tentative D call TRBD2 (6 bases). Trimming left V 9 bases short and J 3 bases short, with 16 bases between. CDR3 length: 14 amino acids. Germline CDR1 reads MDHEN; CDR2 reads SYDVKM. Here the CDR3 DNA reads TGTGCCAGAATCGGGAGTGAGAGGACAGATACGCAGTATTTT. Protein product: CARIGSERTDTQYF.

The count of this clone is one. The chain is built from TRBV15 and TRBJ1-2, with TRBD1 matching over 8 bases. Losses at the gene ends were 0 bases for V and 5 bases for J; bases not matched to a gene: 2. Per the germline V gene, CDR1 is LNHNV and CDR2 is YYDKDF (reference sequence). The CDR3 consists of 14 residues. The CDR3 protein is CATSRERQGYGYTF. For the CDR3, the DNA is TGTGCCACCAGCAGAGAGAGACAGGGGTATGGCTACACCTTC. The variable domain in full, completed from reference TRBV15 and TRBJ1-2, reads DAMVIQNPRYQVTQFGKPVTLSCSQTLNHNVMYWYQQKSSQAPKLLFHYYDKDFNNEADTPDNFQSRRPNTSFCFLDIRSPGLGDTAMYLCATSRERQGYGYTFGSGTRLTVV.

The DNA of the CDR3 is TGCGCCAGCAGCCAAGTTGCAGGGATCCGTTTCTTC. This sequence encodes CASSQVAGIRFF. The chain carries TRBV4-1 and TRBJ2-1; possibly TRBD1 for D (5 bases). The CDR3 is 12 amino acids. Germline CDR1 is MGHRA and CDR2 is YSYEKL. Trimming cost V 1 base and J 16 bases, with 14 bases left between them.

CDR3 DNA: TGTGCCTGGAGGGGCGGAACCAATCAGCCCCAGCATTTT. It is translated as CAWRGGTNQPQHF. The chain uses TRBV30 and TRBJ1-5; D call uncertain. This CDR3 contains 13 residues. CDR1 GTSNPN and CDR2 SVGIG come from the germline V gene (reference sequence). With 3 bases removed from V and 3 bases from J, the gap between germline ends came to 9 bases.

This rearrangement joins TRBV18 to TRBJ2-2; D may be TRBD2 (6 bases). The CDR3 runs to 14 residues. Germline V gene data show CDR1 as KGHSH and CDR2 as LQKENI. Between the trimmed V and J ends, which lost 6 bases and 6 bases, there was a span of 14 bases. In DNA, the CDR3 is TGTGCCAGCTCCCCTTTGGAGGGACCCGGGGAGCTGTTTTTT. This codes for CASSPLEGPGELFF.